Listed below are T cell receptor beta chains from one sample, sequenced in a study of technical replicates of blood from a few donors. Measured with immunoSEQ multiplex PCR; TCRdb has only the in-frame clones, and not every one. The sample has 53,000 or so clones; about 82% are singletons. Sample: PBMCs. These receptors were obtained from a human donor in good health. Some clones in this sample may be carry-over from other donors' samples. Both conserved end residues are part of each CDR3. The D gene is left open where the match is weak. The size field is filled for only some rows; it gives once, few, many or a size class.

d_gene	j_gene	v_gene	abundance	len	CDR3nt	CDR3aa
-	TRBJ1-3	TRBV4-1	-	15	TGCGCCAGCAGCATAGGGGGGGCCTCTGGAAACACCATATATTTT	CASSIGGASGNTIYF
-	TRBJ1-2	TRBV2	-	12	TGTGCCACCAGGCAGGATAACTATGGCTACACCTTC	CATRQDNYGYTF
TRBD1	TRBJ2-2	TRBV2	-	14	TGTGCCAGCCGAGACAGGGAAAACACCGGGGAGCTGTTTTTT	CASRDRENTGELFF
TRBD1	TRBJ2-7	TRBV29-1	-	16	TGCAGCGTTGAAGGCCCGGACAGGGGATCATCCTACGAGCAGTACTTC	CSVEGPDRGSSYEQYF
TRBD1	TRBJ1-6	TRBV5-5	few	15	TGTGCCAGCAGCTATCGAGCAGGGGGAGATTCACCCCTCCACTTT	CASSYRAGGDSPLHF
-	TRBJ2-7	TRBV28	-	13	TGTGCCAGCAGGTCGTTAGTCCTAAGCGAGCAGTACTTC	CASRSLVLSEQYF
-	TRBJ1-1	TRBV5-1	once	14	TGCGCCAGCAGCTTGGTACCAGGGAACACTGAAGCTTTCTTT	CASSLVPGNTEAFF
TRBD1	TRBJ1-1	TRBV2	-	13	TGTGCCAGCAGTTACAGGGGGGGGACTGAAGCTTTCTTT	CASSYRGGTEAFF
TRBD2	TRBJ2-2	TRBV5-1	once	16	TGCGCCAGCACGGGGACTAGCGGGGAAGCAGGCGGGGAGCTGTTTTTT	CASTGTSGEAGGELFF
-	TRBJ1-2	TRBV7-8	-	12	TGTGCCAGCAGCCAGCAGGGGTATGGCTACACCTTC	CASSQQGYGYTF
TRBD1	TRBJ1-1	TRBV6-5	-	16	TGTGCCAGCAGTTACGGTGGTAGGGGGCTAGGGACTGAAGCTTTCTTT	CASSYGGRGLGTEAFF
-	TRBJ2-3	TRBV4-1	-	18	TGCGCCAGCAGCCAAGATCCCCCTGGCGGGGCTAGCACAGATACGCAGTATTTT	CASSQDPPGGASTDTQYF
TRBD2	TRBJ2-1	TRBV4-3	-	16	TGCGCCAGCAGCCAAGAAGGGGGTCTAGCGGGGAATGAGCAGTTCTTC	CASSQEGGLAGNEQFF
TRBD1	TRBJ1-2	TRBV4-3	-	15	TGCGCCAGCAGCCCATCCGGGACAGCTAACGATGGCTACACCTTC	CASSPSGTANDGYTF
-	TRBJ2-1	TRBV10-2	few	15	TGCGCCAGCAGTGAGTCCGAGGTATCCTACAATGAGCAGTTCTTC	CASSESEVSYNEQFF
-	TRBJ1-6	TRBV7-9	-	15	TGTGCCAGCAGTCCAAGGGGGACGGAGAATTCACCCCTCCACTTT	CASSPRGTENSPLHF
TRBD1	TRBJ1-5	TRBV10-3	-	14	TGTGCCACCACTACCGGGACAGAGGGTCAGCCCCAGCATTTT	CATTTGTEGQPQHF
TRBD2	TRBJ2-1	TRBV7-2	-	14	TGTGCCAGCAGCTCGGGGCCGCGGGGGAATGAGCAGTTCTTC	CASSSGPRGNEQFF
-	TRBJ2-7	TRBV29-1	-	11	TGCAGCGTTGAAAGGGCGGGGGAGCAGTACTTC	CSVERAGEQYF
-	TRBJ2-5	TRBV11-2	once	15	TGTGCCAGCAGTTCCGGACTAAAGCAACGGGGGACCCAGTACTTC	CASSSGLKQRGTQYF
TRBD2	TRBJ2-1	TRBV4-2	-	19	TGTGCCAGCAGCCGGACTAGCGGGAGGGCCCGAAAGGGACCGCGGTGGCAGTTCTTC	CASSRTSGRARKGPRWQFF
-	TRBJ1-4	TRBV29-1	-	11	TGCAGCGTCCACAGGGACGAAAAACTGTTTTTT	CSVHRDEKLFF
TRBD2	TRBJ2-1	TRBV6-5	-	13	TGTGCCAGCAGTCGGACTAGCGTGAATGAGCAGTTCTTC	CASSRTSVNEQFF
TRBD2	TRBJ2-1	TRBV5-1	-	14	TGCGCCAGCAGCCCGACAGCGGGGGGGAATGAGCAGTTCTTC	CASSPTAGGNEQFF
-	TRBJ1-4	TRBV10-3	-	15	TGTGCCATCAGCTCCGATCCGGGGACTAATGAAAAACTGTTTTTT	CAISSDPGTNEKLFF
-	TRBJ1-2	TRBV5-4	-	13	TGTGCCAGCAGCTTGTCCGGTAACTATGGCTACACCTTC	CASSLSGNYGYTF